The clone carrying this TCR beta chain showed up just a few times. This sample was taken from a study of identical twins. TCRdb analysed the 5' RACE reads with MiXCR anew, one entry per CDR3 protein. The table lists about 720,000 distinct CDR3 sequences, 8.5% to 9% of them singletons. The V end was cut by 4 bases, the J end by 6 bases, with 13 bases between. The germline V gene encodes CDR1 LNHDA and CDR2 SQIVND (reference sequence). CDR3 size: 14 residues. The same sample was also used in a study of yellow fever vaccine responses in identical twins.

The sample comprised PBMCs. The V gene is TRBV19, the J gene TRBJ2-1, with D possibly matching TRBD1 (7 bases). The clonotype was recovered from a woman aged 18 to 35 in good health. In DNA, the CDR3 is TGTGCCAGTAGTAGACAGGGACTGATCAATGAGCAGTTCTTC. Translated, it gives CASSRQGLINEQFF.